This T cell receptor (beta chain) derives from a study of T cells in Graves' hyperthyroidism and ophthalmopathy. The investigators amplified TCR beta CDR3 regions from RNA transcripts. When the TCR CDR3 underwent first-round RT-PCR, the HTBI primer set was used. From the multiplex PCR reads, TCRdb called clonotypes with MiXCR, one entry per CDR3 protein. The table has around 300,000 distinct CDR3 sequences, approximately 12% seen once. This clonotype occurred many times. The CDR3 is 13 amino acids. V lost 2 bases to trimming and J lost 7 bases, with 11 bases between them. Germline V gene sequence: CDR1 MNHEY, CDR2 SMNVEV (reference sequence).

Specimen: blood. This TCR came from a young woman with Graves' hyperthyroidism that later progressed to Graves' ophthalmopathy. The chain recombines TRBV27 with TRBJ1-2, with a possible D match to TRBD1 (6 bases). CDR3 amino acids: CASSLIQGIGYTF. CDR3 sequence (DNA): TGTGCCAGCAGTTTAATACAGGGCATTGGCTACACCTTC.